The clone carrying this T cell receptor (beta chain) was seen only a few times. What it binds is not known. This record comes from a study of CD8 T cells in ankylosing spondylitis. Study-wide results and limits: Characteristic, it appeared, of ankylosing spondylitis blood was a TCR beta motif of eight highly homologous variants. Earlier studies detected some motif variants in reactive arthritis synovial fluid and blood.

TCRdb used MiXCR to reprocess the 5' RACE reads, holding one entry per CDR3 protein. The sample yields about 160,000 distinct CDR3 sequences, approximately 9% seen once. The germline V gene encodes CDR1 SGDLS and CDR2 YYNGEE. Trimming pared 0 bases from V and 3 bases from J, leaving 22 bases between. This CDR3 is 19 amino acids long. Input material: blood, either unsorted or a sorted T cell fraction (not recorded which). This chain links TRBV9 with TRBJ1-3, with unresolved D. The receptor's source is a female donor with ankylosing spondylitis or in good health (not recorded which). Here the CDR3 DNA reads TGTGCCAGCAGCGTAGCGTTCAGCGAGGGCGGCTCTAGTGGAAACACCATATATTTT. Translated, it gives CASSVAFSEGGSSGNTIYF.